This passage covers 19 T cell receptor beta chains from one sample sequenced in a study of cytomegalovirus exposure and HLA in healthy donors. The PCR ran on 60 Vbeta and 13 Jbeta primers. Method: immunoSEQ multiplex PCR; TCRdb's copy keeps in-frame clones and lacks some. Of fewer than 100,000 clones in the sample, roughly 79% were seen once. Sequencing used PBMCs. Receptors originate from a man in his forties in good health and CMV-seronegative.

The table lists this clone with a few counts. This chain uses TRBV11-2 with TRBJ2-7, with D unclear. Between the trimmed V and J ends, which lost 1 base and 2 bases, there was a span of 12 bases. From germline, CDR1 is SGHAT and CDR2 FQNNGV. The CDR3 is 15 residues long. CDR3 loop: CASSLGAESTYEQYF. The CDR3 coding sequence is TGTGCCAGCAGCTTAGGGGCCGAGTCAACCTACGAGCAGTACTTC.

CDR3 loop: CASSKVKKASGESGETQYF. The CDR3 nucleotides are TGTGCCAGCAGCAAAGTCAAAAAAGCCTCGGGGGAATCTGGTGAGACCCAGTACTTC. J is TRBJ2-5 and V is TRBV21-1; the table gives TRBD2 as D, unverified against the DNA. TRBV21-1 is a pseudogene segment. The CDR3 length is 19 residues.

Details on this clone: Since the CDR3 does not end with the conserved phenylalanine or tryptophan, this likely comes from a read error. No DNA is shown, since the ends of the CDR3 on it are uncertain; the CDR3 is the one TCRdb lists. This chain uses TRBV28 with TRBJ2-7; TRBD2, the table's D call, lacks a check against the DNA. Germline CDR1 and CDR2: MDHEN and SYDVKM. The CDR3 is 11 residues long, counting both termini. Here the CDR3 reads CASSQAGTSML.

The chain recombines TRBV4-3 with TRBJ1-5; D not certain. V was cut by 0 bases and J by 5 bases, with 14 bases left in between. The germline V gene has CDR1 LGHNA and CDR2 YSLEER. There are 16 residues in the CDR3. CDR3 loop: CASSQDRSSLYQPQHF. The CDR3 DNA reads TGCGCCAGCAGCCAAGACAGGTCATCTCTCTATCAGCCCCAGCATTTT.

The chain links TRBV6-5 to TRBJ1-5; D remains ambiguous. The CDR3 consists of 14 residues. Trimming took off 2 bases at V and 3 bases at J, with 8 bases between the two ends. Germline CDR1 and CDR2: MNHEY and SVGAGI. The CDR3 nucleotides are TGTGCCAGCAGTTACGGTCGGGACAATCAGCCCCAGCATTTT. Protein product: CASSYGRDNQPQHF.

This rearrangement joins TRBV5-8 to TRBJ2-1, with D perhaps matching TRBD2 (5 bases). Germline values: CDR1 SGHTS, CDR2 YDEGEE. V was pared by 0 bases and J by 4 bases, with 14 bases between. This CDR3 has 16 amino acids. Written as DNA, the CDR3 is TGTGCCAGCAGCTTGGCCCCTGGGGAGATGTACAATGAGCAGTTCTTC. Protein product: CASSLAPGEMYNEQFF.

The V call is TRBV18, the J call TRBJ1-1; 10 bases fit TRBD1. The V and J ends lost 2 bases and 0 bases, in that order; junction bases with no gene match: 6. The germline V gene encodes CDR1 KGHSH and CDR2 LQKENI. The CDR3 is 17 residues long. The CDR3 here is CASSPGQGGFVNTEAFF. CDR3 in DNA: TGTGCCAGCTCACCAGGACAGGGGGGGTTTGTGAACACTGAAGCTTTCTTT.

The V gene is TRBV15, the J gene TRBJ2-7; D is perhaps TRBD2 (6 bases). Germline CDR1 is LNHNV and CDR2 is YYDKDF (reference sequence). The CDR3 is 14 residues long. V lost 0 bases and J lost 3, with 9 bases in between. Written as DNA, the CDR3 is TGTGCCACCAGCAGAGACGGGGGAATCTACGAGCAGTACTTC. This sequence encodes CATSRDGGIYEQYF.

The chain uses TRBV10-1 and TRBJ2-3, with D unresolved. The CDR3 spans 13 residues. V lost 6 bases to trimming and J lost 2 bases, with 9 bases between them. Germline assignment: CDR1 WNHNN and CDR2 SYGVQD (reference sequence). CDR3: CASSPSNTDTQYF. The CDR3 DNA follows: TGCGCCAGCAGCCCGTCTAACACAGATACGCAGTATTTT.

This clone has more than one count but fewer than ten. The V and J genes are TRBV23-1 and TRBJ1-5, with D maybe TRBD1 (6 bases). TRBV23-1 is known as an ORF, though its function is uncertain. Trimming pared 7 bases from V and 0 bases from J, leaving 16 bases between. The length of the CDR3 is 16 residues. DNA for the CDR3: TGCGCCAGCAACAGGGTAGGGTTTATTAGCAATCAGCCCCAGCATTTT. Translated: CASNRVGFISNQPQHF.

CDR3 protein: CASSGGVGAFGTDTQYF. The DNA for the CDR3 is TGTGCCAGCAGCGGGGGCGTAGGGGCCTTCGGCACAGATACGCAGTATTTT. This rearrangement joins TRBV9 to TRBJ2-3, with D possibly matching TRBD1 (5 bases). From germline, CDR1 is SGDLS and CDR2 YYNGEE. The CDR3 contains 17 residues. V shed 3 bases and J shed 1 base, with 18 bases lying between them.

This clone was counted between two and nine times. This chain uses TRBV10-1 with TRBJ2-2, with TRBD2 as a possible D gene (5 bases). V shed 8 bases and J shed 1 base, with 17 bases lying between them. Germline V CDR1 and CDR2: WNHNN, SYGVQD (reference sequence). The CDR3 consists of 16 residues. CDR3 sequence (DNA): TGCGCCAGCGGCCGGACCGACGAGGGGAACACCGGGGAGCTGTTTTTT. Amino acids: CASGRTDEGNTGELFF.

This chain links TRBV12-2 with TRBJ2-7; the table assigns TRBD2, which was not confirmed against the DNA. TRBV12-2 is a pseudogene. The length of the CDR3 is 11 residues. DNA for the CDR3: TGTGCAAGTCGTCGAGGCTACGAGCAGTACTTC. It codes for CASRRGYEQYF.

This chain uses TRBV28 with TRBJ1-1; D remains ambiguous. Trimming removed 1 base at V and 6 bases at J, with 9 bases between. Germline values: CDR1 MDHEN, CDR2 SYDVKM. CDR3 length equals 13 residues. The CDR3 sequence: CASSLFGVAEAFF. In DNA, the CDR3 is TGTGCCAGCAGTTTATTCGGGGTAGCTGAAGCTTTCTTT.

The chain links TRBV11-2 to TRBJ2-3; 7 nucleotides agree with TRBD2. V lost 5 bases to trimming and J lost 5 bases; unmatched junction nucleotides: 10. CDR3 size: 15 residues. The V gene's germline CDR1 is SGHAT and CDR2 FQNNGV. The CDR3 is CASSPLQRGKDTQYF. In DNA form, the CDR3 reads TGTGCCAGCAGCCCACTCCAGCGGGGCAAAGATACGCAGTATTTT.

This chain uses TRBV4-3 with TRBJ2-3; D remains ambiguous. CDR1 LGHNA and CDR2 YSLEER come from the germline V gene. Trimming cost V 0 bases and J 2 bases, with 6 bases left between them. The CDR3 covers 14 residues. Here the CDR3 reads CASSQDRSTDTQYF. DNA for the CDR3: TGCGCCAGCAGCCAAGATAGATCCACAGATACGCAGTATTTT.

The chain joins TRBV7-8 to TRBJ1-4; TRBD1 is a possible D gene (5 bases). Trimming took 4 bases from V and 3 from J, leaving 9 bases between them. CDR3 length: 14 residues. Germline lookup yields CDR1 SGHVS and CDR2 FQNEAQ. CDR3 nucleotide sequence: TGTGCCAGCAGCTCCCAGGGTTCTAATGAAAAACTGTTTTTT. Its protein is CASSSQGSNEKLFF.

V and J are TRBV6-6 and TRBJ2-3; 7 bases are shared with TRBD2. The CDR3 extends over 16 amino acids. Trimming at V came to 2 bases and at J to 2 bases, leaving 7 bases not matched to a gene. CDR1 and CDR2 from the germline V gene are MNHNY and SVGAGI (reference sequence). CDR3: CASSYGTGGTTDTQYF. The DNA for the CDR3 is TGTGCCAGCAGTTACGGGACGGGAGGTACCACAGATACGCAGTATTTT.

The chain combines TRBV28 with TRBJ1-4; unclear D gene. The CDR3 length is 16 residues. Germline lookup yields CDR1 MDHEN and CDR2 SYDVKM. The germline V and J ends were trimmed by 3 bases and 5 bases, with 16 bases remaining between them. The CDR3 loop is CASSFASGPGNEKLFF. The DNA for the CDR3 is TGTGCCAGCAGTTTTGCGAGCGGGCCCGGGAATGAAAAACTGTTTTTT.